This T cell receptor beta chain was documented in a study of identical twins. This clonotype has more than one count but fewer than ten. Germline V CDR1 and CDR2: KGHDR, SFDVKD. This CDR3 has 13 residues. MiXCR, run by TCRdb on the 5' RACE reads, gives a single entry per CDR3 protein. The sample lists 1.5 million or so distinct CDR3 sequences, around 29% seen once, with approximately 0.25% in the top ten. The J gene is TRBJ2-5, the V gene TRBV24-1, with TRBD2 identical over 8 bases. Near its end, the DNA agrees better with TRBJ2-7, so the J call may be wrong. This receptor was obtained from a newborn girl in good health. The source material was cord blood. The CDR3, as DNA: TGTGCCACCAGTGATCGGGGGGGTGCCGAGCAGTACTTC. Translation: CATSDRGGAEQYF.